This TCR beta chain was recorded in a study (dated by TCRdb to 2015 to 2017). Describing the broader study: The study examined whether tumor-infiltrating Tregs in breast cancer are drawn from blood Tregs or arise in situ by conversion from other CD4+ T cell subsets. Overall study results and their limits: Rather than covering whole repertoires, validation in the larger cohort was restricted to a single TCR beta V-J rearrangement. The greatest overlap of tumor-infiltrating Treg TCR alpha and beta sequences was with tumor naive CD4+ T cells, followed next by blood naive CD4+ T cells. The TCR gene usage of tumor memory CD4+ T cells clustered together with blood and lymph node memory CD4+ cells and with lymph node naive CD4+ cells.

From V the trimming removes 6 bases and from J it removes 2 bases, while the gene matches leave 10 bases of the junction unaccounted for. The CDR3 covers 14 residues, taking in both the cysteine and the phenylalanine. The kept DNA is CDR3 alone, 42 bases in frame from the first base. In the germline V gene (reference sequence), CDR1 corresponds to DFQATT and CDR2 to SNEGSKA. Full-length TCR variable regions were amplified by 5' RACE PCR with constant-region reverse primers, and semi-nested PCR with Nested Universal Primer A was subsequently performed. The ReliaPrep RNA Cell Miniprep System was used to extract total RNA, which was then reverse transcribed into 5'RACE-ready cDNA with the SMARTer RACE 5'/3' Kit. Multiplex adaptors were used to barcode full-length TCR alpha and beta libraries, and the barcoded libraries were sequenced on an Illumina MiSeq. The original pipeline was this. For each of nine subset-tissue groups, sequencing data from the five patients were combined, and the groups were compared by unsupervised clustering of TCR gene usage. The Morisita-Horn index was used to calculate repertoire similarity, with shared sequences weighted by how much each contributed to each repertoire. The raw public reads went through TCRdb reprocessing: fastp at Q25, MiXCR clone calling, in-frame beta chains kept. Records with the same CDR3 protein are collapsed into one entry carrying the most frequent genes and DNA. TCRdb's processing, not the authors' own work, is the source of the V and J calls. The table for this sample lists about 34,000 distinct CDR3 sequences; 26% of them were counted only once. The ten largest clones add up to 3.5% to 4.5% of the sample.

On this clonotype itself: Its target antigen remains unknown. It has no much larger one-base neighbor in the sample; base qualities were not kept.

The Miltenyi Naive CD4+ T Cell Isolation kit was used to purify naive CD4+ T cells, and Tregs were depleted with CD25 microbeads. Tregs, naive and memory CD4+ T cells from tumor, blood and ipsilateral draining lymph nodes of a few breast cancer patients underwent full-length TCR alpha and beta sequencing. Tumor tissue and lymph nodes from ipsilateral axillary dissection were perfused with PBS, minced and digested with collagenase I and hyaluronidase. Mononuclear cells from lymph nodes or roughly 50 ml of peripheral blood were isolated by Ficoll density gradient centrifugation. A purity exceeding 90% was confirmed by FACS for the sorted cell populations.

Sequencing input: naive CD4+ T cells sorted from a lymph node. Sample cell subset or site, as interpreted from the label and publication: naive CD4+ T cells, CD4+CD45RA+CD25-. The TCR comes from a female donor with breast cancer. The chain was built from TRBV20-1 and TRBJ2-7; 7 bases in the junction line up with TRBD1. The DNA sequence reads TGCAGTGCAAGCCTGGGCAGGGGGACCTACGAGCAGTACTTC. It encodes CSASLGRGTYEQYF.